The sequence of this T cell receptor beta chain was determined in a study of shared clonotypes between healthy human individuals. Points from the study as a whole: Rarefaction exposed incomplete sorted-subset sequencing despite large depth.

There were no recent acute infections or vaccinations among the donors, who were healthy HIV-negative adults. From CD4+ cells came CD45RA+ naive and CD45RA-negative memory subsets. To note about this clone: What it binds is not known.

At the deep level, the assay was run. Some clones are missing from TCRdb's copy, which holds only in-frame ones; the method was immunoSEQ multiplex PCR. This sample has about 2.3 million clones, with 80% to 95% found just once. The J segment lost 14 bases and the V segment lost 4 bases, leaving 11 bases of the junction unmatched. From germline, CDR1 is ENHRY and CDR2 SYGVKD. The CDR3 covers 13 residues. The rearrangement links TRBV10-3 to TRBJ1-2; 9 bases are a match to TRBD1. The sample consisted of naive CD4+ T cells from PBMCs. Sample subset: CD45RA+ positively selected. This clonotype was sampled from a man between 18 and 35 years old in good health. Some clones in this sample may be carry-over from other donors' samples. CDR3 residues: CAISVTDRGGLTF. As DNA, the CDR3 is TGTGCCATCAGTGTGACGGACAGGGGAGGTTTAACCTTC.